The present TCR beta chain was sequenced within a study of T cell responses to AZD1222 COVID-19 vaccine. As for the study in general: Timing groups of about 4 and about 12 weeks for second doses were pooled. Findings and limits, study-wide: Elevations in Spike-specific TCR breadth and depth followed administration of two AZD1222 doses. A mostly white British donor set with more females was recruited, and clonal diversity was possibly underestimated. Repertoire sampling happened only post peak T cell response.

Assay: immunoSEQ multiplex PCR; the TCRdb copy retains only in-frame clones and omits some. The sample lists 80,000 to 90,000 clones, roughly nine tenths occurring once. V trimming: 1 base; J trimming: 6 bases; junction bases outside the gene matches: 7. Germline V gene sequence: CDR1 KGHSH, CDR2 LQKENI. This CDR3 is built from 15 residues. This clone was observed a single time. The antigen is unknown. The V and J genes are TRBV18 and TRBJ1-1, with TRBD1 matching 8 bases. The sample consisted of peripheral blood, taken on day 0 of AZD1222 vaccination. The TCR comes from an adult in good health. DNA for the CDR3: TGTGCCAGCTCACCACGCTCAGGGGGCTACCCTGAAGCTTTCTTT. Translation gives CASSPRSGGYPEAFF.